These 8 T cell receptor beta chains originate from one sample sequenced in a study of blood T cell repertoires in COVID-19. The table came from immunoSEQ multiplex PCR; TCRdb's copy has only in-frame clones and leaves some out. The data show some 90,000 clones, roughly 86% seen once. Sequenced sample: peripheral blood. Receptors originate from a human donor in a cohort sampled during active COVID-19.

The chain's CDR3 is CASRSPADTQYF. As DNA, the CDR3 is TGTGCCAGCCGTAGCCCTGCAGATACGCAGTATTTT. The chain links TRBV6-5 to TRBJ2-3; no clear D gene. The length of the CDR3 is 12 residues. Germline V gene sequence: CDR1 MNHEY, CDR2 SVGAGI. Trimming took 8 bases from V and 4 from J, leaving 10 bases between them.

This CDR3 reads CASSLGRVKETQYF. The CDR3 nucleotides read TGCGCCAGCAGCTTGGGCAGGGTGAAGGAGACCCAGTACTTC. This chain joins TRBV5-1 and TRBJ2-5; TRBD1 might be the D (5 bases). The CDR3 runs 14 residues. Trimming cost V 0 bases and J 5 bases, with 11 bases left between them. The germline gives CDR1 SGHRS, CDR2 YFSETQ.

CDR3 protein: CAWRGGLAGIYTQYF. The CDR3 DNA reads TGTGCCTGGAGGGGGGGACTAGCGGGAATTTATACGCAGTATTTT. This chain uses TRBV30 with TRBJ2-3; 13 bases align to TRBD2. Germline CDR1 reads GTSNPN; CDR2 reads SVGIG (reference sequence). The CDR3 is 15 amino acids. V was pared by 3 bases and J by 7 bases, with 7 bases of the junction left unmatched.

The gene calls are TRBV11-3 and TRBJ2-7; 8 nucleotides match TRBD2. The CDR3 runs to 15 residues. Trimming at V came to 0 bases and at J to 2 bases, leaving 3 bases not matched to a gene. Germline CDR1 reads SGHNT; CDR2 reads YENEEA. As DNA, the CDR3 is TGTGCCAGCAGCTTAGAAACTAGCGGACCCTACGAGCAGTACTTC. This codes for CASSLETSGPYEQYF.

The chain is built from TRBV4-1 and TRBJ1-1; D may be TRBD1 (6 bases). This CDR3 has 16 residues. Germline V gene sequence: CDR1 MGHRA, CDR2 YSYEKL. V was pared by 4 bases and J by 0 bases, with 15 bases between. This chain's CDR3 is CASSPTTRGLNTEAFF. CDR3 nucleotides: TGCGCCAGCAGCCCTACGACCAGGGGCCTGAACACTGAAGCTTTCTTT.

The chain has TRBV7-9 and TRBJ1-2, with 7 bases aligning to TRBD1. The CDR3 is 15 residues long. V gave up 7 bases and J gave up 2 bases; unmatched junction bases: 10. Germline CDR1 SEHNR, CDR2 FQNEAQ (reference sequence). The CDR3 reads CASTPPTGSNYGYTF. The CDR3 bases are TGTGCCAGCACACCCCCGACAGGGTCGAACTATGGCTACACCTTC.

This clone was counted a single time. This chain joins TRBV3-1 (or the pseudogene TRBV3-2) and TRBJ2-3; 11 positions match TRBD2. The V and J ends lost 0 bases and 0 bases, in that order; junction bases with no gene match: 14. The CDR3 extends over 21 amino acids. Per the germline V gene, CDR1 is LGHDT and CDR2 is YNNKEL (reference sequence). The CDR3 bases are TGTGCCAGCAGCCAAGAGAGTAATCGCATTTTAGCGGGAGGGAGCACAGATACGCAGTATTTT. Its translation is CASSQESNRILAGGSTDTQYF.

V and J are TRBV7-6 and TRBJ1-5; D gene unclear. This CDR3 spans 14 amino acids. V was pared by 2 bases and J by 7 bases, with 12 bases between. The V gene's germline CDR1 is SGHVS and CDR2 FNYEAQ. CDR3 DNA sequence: TGTGCCAGCAGCTTAACACGGGATCGGCAGCCCCAGCATTTT. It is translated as CASSLTRDRQPQHF.